This T cell receptor beta chain was profiled in a study of blood T cell repertoires in COVID-19 (dated by TCRdb to the early 2020s). With respect to the entire study: Samples from collaborators originated in the United States, Italy and Spain and spanned both the acute and convalescent phases of COVID-19. The material from the prospective study consisted of cDNA or gDNA derived from T cells, B-cell-depleted T cells, or PBMCs. Subjects who had been exposed to COVID-19, were actively infected with it, or had recovered from it provided the deeply sampled blood TCRbeta repertoires that made up the dataset. The repertoires were made available in a free public database intended to serve as a resource for research on the immune response to SARS-CoV-2. The samples were drawn from the first 160 participants of the ongoing ImmuneRACE study and from under 1,500 subjects provided by 6 global collaborators. A de-identified subject ID, COVID-19 status, age in years and sex were almost always included in the sample metadata. Where available, HLA class I and class II types were taken from metadata supplied by the sample provider and were not determined by assay-based typing.

TCRbeta CDR3 regions were amplified from genomic DNA by means of the immunoSEQ Assay, a bias-controlled multiplex PCR. The study's own analysis went as follows. Nucleated cell counts per sample were estimated from amplification of reference gene primers within the assay. To quantify the absolute abundance of each unique TCRbeta CDR3 rearrangement, sequence reads were collapsed and filtered. For each sample, productive Simpson clonality was calculated as the square root of Simpson's diversity index across productive rearrangements. TCRdb re-hosts the immuneACCESS table, in-frame sequences only. Its copies lack some clones; in the studies checked, an unresolved V gene accounts for under half of them, and the cause for the rest is not known. The D gene and trimming were derived from the DNA, and the V and J assignments and clone size from that table. For this sample there are more than 85,000 clones; 65% to 80% appear just once. The top ten constitute over 6% of the sample.

Collaborating institutions collected whole blood in K2EDTA tubes following their own protocols. For TCRbeta analysis, collaborators shipped samples in one of three forms: frozen whole blood, isolated PBMCs, or DNA extracted from either of those sample types. About this clone itself: The specificity of this receptor is unknown. No much larger clone is present one base from it, and per-base qualities are unavailable.

Paper-wide results and their limitations: The quantity of clinical and demographic metadata differed by source and by participant and was supplied without curation.

Trimming takes 4 bases off V and 6 bases off J; junction bases not matched to a gene: 9. The CDR1 and CDR2 encoded by the germline V gene (reference sequence) are SGHKS and YYEKEE. Reading from cysteine to phenylalanine, the CDR3 counts 15 amino acids. Only CDR3 DNA remains: 45 bases, in frame from the first base. The source is a woman between 55 and 75 years old with acute or convalescent COVID-19. The sequencing input was peripheral blood. The V and J genes are TRBV5-5 and TRBJ2-1, with 8 junctional bases fitting TRBD1. The base sequence is TGTGCCAGCAGCATAACAGGGGGAGCGGGCAATGAGCAGTTCTTC. Translated, it reads CASSITGGAGNEQFF.